One T cell receptor (beta chain) is described in this entry. These data come from a study of control samples from healthy donors and cancer patients. Sequenced by immunoSEQ multiplex PCR; TCRdb stores in-frame clones only, minus some. This table holds 100,000 to 150,000 clones, approximately 92% found once. The CDR3 consists of 15 residues. Germline assignment: CDR1 SGHNT and CDR2 YYREEE (reference sequence). Trimming took 5 bases from V and 4 from J; bases not matched to a gene: 9. What was sequenced was blood. The genes are TRBV5-4 and TRBJ2-1, with 7 bases that match TRBD2. The clonotype originates from a man between 40 and 49 years old in good health. CDR3 coding DNA: TGTGCCAGCAGGTGGGGCGGGGACTATTACAATGAGCAGTTCTTC. Its protein product is CASRWGGDYYNEQFF.